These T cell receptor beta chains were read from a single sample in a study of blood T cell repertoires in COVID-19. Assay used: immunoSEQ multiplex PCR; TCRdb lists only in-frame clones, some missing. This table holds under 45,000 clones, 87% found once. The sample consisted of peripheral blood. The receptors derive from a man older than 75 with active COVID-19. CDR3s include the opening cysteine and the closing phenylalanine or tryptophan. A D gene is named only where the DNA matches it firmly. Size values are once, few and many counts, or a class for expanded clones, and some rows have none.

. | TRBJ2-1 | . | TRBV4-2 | CASSQVAAPSYNEQFF | TGTGCCAGCAGCCAAGTAGCGGCCCCCTCCTACAATGAGCAGTTCTTC
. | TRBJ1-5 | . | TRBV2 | CASRGIQGSNQPQHF | TGTGCCAGCAGAGGGATACAGGGTTCGAATCAGCCCCAGCATTTT
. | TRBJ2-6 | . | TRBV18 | CASSTTGSGANVLTF | TGTGCCAGCTCAACCACCGGCTCTGGGGCCAACGTCCTGACTTTC
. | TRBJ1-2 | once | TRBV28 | CASSAPLDYGYTF | TGTGCCAGCAGCGCCCCCCTAGACTATGGCTACACCTTC
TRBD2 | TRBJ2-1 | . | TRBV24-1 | CATSDTSGRSPNEQFF | TGTGCCACCAGTGATACTAGCGGGAGAAGTCCTAATGAGCAGTTCTTC
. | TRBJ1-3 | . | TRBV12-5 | CASGRNTIYF | TGTGCTAGTGGCCGTAACACCATATATTTT
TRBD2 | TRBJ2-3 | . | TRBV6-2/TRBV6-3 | CASSYSALAGVVDTQYF | TGTGCCAGCAGTTACTCTGCACTAGCGGGAGTAGTAGATACGCAGTATTTT
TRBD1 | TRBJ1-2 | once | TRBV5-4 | CASSLATGAPRFNYGYTF | TGTGCCAGCAGCTTGGCCACAGGGGCACCTCGCTTTAACTATGGCTACACCTTC
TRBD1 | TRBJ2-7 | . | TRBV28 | CASSLSGQGEQYF | TGTGCCAGCAGTTTATCCGGACAGGGAGAGCAGTACTTC
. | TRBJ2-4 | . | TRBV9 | CASSPKFPRGHIQYF | TGTGCCAGCAGCCCGAAGTTCCCAAGGGGTCACATTCAGTACTTC
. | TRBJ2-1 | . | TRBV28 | CASSPPNDRNEQFF | TGTGCCAGCAGCCCCCCGAATGACAGGAATGAGCAGTTCTTC
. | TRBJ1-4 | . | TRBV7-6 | CASSLGVAEKLFF | TGTGCCAGCAGCTTAGGTGTGGCAGAAAAACTGTTTTTT
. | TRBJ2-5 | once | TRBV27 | CASSLQGQETQYF | TGTGCCAGCAGTTTGCAGGGCCAAGAGACCCAGTACTTC
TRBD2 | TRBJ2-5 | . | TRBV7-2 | CASSLSSGSGQETQYF | TGTGCCAGCAGCTTGTCGAGCGGGAGTGGCCAAGAGACCCAGTACTTC
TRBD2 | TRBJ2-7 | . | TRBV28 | CASRQARTSGYEQYF | TGTGCCAGCCGCCAGGCCCGGACTAGCGGCTACGAGCAGTACTTC
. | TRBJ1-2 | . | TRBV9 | CASSAGGEAYGYTF | TGTGCCAGCAGCGCAGGTGGGGAGGCTTATGGCTACACCTTC
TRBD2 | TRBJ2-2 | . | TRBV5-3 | CARPGLAIGELFF | TGTGCCAGACCCGGACTAGCAATCGGGGAGCTGTTTTTT
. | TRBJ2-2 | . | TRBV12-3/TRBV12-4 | CASSLGGRLFF | TGTGCCAGCAGTTTGGGGGGGCGGCTGTTTTTT
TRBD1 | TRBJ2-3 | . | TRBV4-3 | CASSQDPGGISDTQYF | TGCGCCAGCAGCCAAGATCCAGGGGGCATTTCAGATACGCAGTATTTT
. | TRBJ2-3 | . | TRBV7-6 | CASSALGGPSTDTQYF | TGTGCCAGCAGCGCCCTGGGCGGGCCTAGCACAGATACGCAGTATTTT
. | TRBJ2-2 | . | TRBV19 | CASTPDRAGELFF | TGTGCCAGTACCCCCGATCGGGCCGGGGAGCTGTTTTTT
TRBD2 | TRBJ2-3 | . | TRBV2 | CASSGPLTSGSTDTQYF | TGTGCCAGCAGTGGACCCCTGACTAGCGGTAGCACAGATACGCAGTATTTT
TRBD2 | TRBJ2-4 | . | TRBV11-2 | CASSSRTSWENIQYF | TGTGCCAGCAGCTCCCGGACTAGCTGGGAAAACATTCAGTACTTC
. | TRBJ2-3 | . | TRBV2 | CASSEALRSGTQYF | TGTGCCAGCAGTGAAGCGCTTCGGAGCGGTACGCAGTATTTT
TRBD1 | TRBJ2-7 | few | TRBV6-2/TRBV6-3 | CASSLPGTVTYEQYF | TGTGCCAGCAGCCTACCCGGGACAGTGACCTACGAGCAGTACTTC